The present entry profiles one T cell receptor (beta chain) with its context. Authors' data handling: Amplification of reference gene primers was used by the study to estimate nucleated cell counts. The method was immunoSEQ multiplex PCR; TCRdb's version includes in-frame clones alone and lacks a portion of them. That table furnishes V, J and clone size, whereas the DNA furnished D and trimming. Here the sample spans 99,000 or so clones, roughly 83% being singletons. This sample stems from a study of blood T cell repertoires in COVID-19. Study details: The United States, Italy and Spain were the sources of the acute and convalescent COVID-19 samples. PBMCs, B-cell-depleted T cells, or T cells provided the cDNA or gDNA that made up the material.

The CDR3 spans 15 residues. Unmatched junction bases numbered 3, after V lost 1 base and J lost 1 base. Per the germline V gene, CDR1 is SGHTA and CDR2 is FQGNSA. Material for sequencing was peripheral blood. The TCR comes from a woman aged 80 or over with active or convalescent COVID-19. V is TRBV7-2 and J is TRBJ1-1, with TRBD1 matching 7 bases. Here the CDR3 DNA reads TGTGCCAGCAGCTTAGTAGCAGGGGGGAACACTGAAGCTTTCTTT. Its translation is CASSLVAGGNTEAFF.